The present T cell receptor (beta chain) was sequenced within a study of T cell changes during pregnancy in multiple sclerosis. Assay used: immunoSEQ multiplex PCR; TCRdb lists only in-frame clones, some missing. The table has tens of thousands of clones, approximately 91% seen once. The germline V gene encodes CDR1 SGHRS and CDR2 YFSETQ. Trimming took off 0 bases at V and 8 bases at J, with 11 bases between the two ends. This CDR3 is 13 amino acids long. The chain combines TRBV5-1 with TRBJ1-2; tentative D call: TRBD1 (6 bases). The TCR comes from a female donor with multiple sclerosis, enrolled in a pregnancy study. Material: peripheral blood, obtained before pregnancy. CDR3 DNA sequence: TGCGCCAGCAGCTTGGACAGGGCCACCGGCTACACCTTC. Amino acids: CASSLDRATGYTF. The full variable domain, completed using reference TRBV5-1 and TRBJ1-2, is KAGVTQTPRYLIKTRGQQVTLSCSPISGHRSVSWYQQTPGQGLQFLFEYFSETQRNKGNFPGRFSGRQFSNSRSEMNVSTLELGDSALYLCASSLDRATGYTFGSGTRLTVV.